The 18 T cell receptor beta chains below were found in one sample sequenced in a study of T cell changes during pregnancy in multiple sclerosis. Clones were sequenced by immunoSEQ multiplex PCR, and TCRdb holds only the in-frame ones, with some missing. Of 40,000 to 45,000 clones in the sample, 70% to 90% were seen once. The material was CD4+ T cells from peripheral blood mononuclear cells, obtained in the first trimester of pregnancy. These receptors came from a female donor with multiple sclerosis, enrolled in a pregnancy study.

The V gene is TRBV5-4, the J gene TRBJ2-3; 14 bases are shared with TRBD2. Germline V lookup: CDR1 SGHNT, CDR2 YYREEE (reference sequence). The CDR3 length is 17 residues. V shed 4 bases and J 4 bases; nucleotides not matched to a gene: 8. In nucleotides, the CDR3 is TGTGCCAGCAGCGCGGGGACTAGCGGGAGAAACGCAGATACGCAGTATTTT. Protein sequence: CASSAGTSGRNADTQYF. The full variable domain, with the rest looked up from reference TRBV5-4 and TRBJ2-3, is ETGVTQSPTHLIKTRGQQVTLRCSSQSGHNTVSWYQQALGQGPQFIFQYYREEENGRGNFPPRFSGLQFPNYSSELNVNALELDDSALYLCASSAGTSGRNADTQYFGPGTRLTVL.

This clone has just one count. V gene TRBV21-1 combines with J gene TRBJ2-7; TRBD1, the D gene given by the table, was not confirmed from the DNA. TRBV21-1 is a pseudogene locus. CDR3 length equals 14 residues. The CDR3 loop reads CASLPDTPSYEQYF. The DNA for the CDR3 is TGTGCCAGCCTCCCAGACACTCCCTCCTACGAGCAGTACTTC.

This clone turned up a few times. The rearrangement links TRBV18 to TRBJ1-3; no definite D call. CDR1 is KGHSH, CDR2 LQKENI, per germline. The CDR3 extends over 15 amino acids. V dropped 1 base and J dropped 0 bases, with 7 bases sitting between them. CDR3 region: CASSPQASSGNTIYF. In DNA form, the CDR3 reads TGTGCCAGCTCACCACAAGCTTCCTCTGGAAACACCATATATTTT.

The rearrangement joins TRBV28 to TRBJ1-5, with D possibly being TRBD1 (5 bases). The CDR3 runs 12 residues. Germline V lookup: CDR1 MDHEN, CDR2 SYDVKM. Trimming removed 10 bases from V and 3 bases from J, with 10 bases in between. The CDR3 sequence is CAIETVNQPQHF. The CDR3 nucleotides read TGTGCCATCGAGACAGTCAATCAGCCCCAGCATTTT.

This rearrangement joins TRBV6-1 to TRBJ2-4, with D possibly matching TRBD1 (6 bases). The CDR3 is 15 amino acids. Germline V gene data show CDR1 as MNHNS and CDR2 as SASEGT. Trimming stripped 7 bases from V and 3 bases from J, with 16 bases between. The CDR3 nucleotides are TGTGCCAGCACTACAGGGTTGTGGGACAAAAACATTCAGTACTTC. Translating gives CASTTGLWDKNIQYF.

The V and J genes are TRBV6-6 and TRBJ1-2, with D possibly TRBD1 on 5 matching bases. The germline CDR1 and CDR2 sequences are MNHNY and SVGAGI (reference sequence). There are 15 residues in the CDR3. Trimming stripped 6 bases from V and 9 bases from J, with 23 bases between. CDR3 bases: TGTGCCAGCAGCCCACGCGGATTGCAGGGTAATAGCTACACCTTC. Its translation is CASSPRGLQGNSYTF.

This sequence joins TRBV10-2 and TRBJ2-7; D remains ambiguous. With 7 bases removed from V and 2 bases from J, the gap between germline ends came to 21 bases. Germline loops: CDR1 WSHSY, CDR2 SAAADI. The CDR3 is made up of 16 amino acids. CDR3 coding DNA: TGCGCCAGCAAGGATACCCGAAATCGAGGCCCCTACGAGCAGTACTTC. The encoded protein is CASKDTRNRGPYEQYF.

In DNA form, the CDR3 reads TGCAGCGTTGAATCAGGGGGCGGCTACACCTTC. It encodes CSVESGGGYTF. The chain uses TRBV29-1 and TRBJ1-2, with TRBD1 matching over 8 bases. Germline CDR1 reads SQVTM; CDR2 reads ANQGSEA. The CDR3 totals 11 residues. Germline trimming cut 2 bases from V and 8 bases from J; bases unmatched to any gene: 1.

Notes on this clone: Additional DNA sequences in this sample encode the identical CDR3. The CDR3 region is CASNRGNQPQHF. In nucleotides, the CDR3 is TGTGCCAGCAATCGCGGCAATCAGCCCCAGCATTTT. The chain uses TRBV2 and TRBJ1-5; D is uncertain. The CDR3 has 12 amino acids. Germline V lookup: CDR1 SNHLY, CDR2 FYNNEI. Trimming took 7 bases from V and 2 from J, leaving 6 bases between them.

The chain combines TRBV19 with TRBJ2-7; 7 positions agree with TRBD2. J lost 3 bases, V lost 5 bases, and 13 bases had no gene match. CDR1 is LNHDA and CDR2 is SQIVND in the germline V gene (reference sequence). The CDR3 consists of 16 residues. The CDR3, as DNA: TGTGCCAGTAGTTCCATCCTTAGCGGGTTGATCTACGAGCAGTACTTC. Residues: CASSSILSGLIYEQYF.

The table lists this clone with a count of one. The chain recombines TRBV19 with TRBJ2-3; possible D gene TRBD1, 6 bases. Looked up from germline, CDR1 is LNHDA and CDR2 is SQIVND (reference sequence). V was trimmed by 7 bases and J by 3 bases, leaving 11 bases between them. The CDR3 sequence is 13 residues long. CDR3 region: CASNSGATDTQYF. Here the CDR3 DNA reads TGTGCCAGTAATTCAGGGGCGACAGATACGCAGTATTTT.

V gene TRBV7-9 combines with J gene TRBJ2-3, with a weak D call TRBD2 (5 bases). CDR1 and CDR2 (germline): SEHNR, FQNEAQ (reference sequence). Trimming took 7 bases from V and 4 from J, leaving 12 bases between them. The CDR3 is 13 residues long. The CDR3 region has the DNA TGTGCCAGCATCACCCGGGAATCAGATACGCAGTATTTT. Its protein product is CASITRESDTQYF.

This chain links TRBV10-3 with TRBJ1-2, with TRBD1 matching 7 bases. The V segment lost 2 bases and the J segment 5 bases; nucleotides outside the gene matches: 5. The CDR3 covers 14 residues. CDR1 ENHRY and CDR2 SYGVKD come from the germline V gene. CDR3 residues: CAISERQGVYGYTF. In DNA form, the CDR3 reads TGTGCCATCAGTGAGCGCCAGGGGGTGTATGGCTACACCTTC.

The chain links TRBV6-6 to TRBJ2-3; D is possibly TRBD1 (6 bases). Trimming took 5 bases from V and 2 from J, leaving 11 bases between them. CDR1 MNHNY and CDR2 SVGAGI come from the germline V gene (reference sequence). The CDR3 runs to 14 residues. CDR3 in amino acids: CASSAGQITDTQYF. CDR3 in DNA: TGTGCCAGCAGTGCAGGACAGATCACAGATACGCAGTATTTT.

The chain uses TRBV5-5 and TRBJ2-5; 9 bases agree with TRBD1. V was pared by 5 bases and J by 5 bases, with 4 bases of the junction left unmatched. CDR3 length: 13 amino acids. In germline, CDR1 is SGHKS, CDR2 YYEKEE (reference sequence). The DNA for the CDR3 is TGTGCCAGCAGTCGAGGACAGGGGGAGACCCAGTACTTC. Protein: CASSRGQGETQYF. Full variable domain (rest looked up from reference TRBV5-5 and TRBJ2-5): DAGVTQSPTHLIKTRGQQVTLRCSPISGHKSVSWYQQVLGQGPQFIFQYYEKEERGRGNFPDRFSARQFPNYSSELNVNALLLGDSALYLCASSRGQGETQYFGPGTRLLVL.

This chain uses TRBV5-1 with TRBJ2-3; tentatively, D is TRBD2 (6 bases). The V gene's germline CDR1 is SGHRS and CDR2 YFSETQ. The CDR3 consists of 15 residues. With 2 bases removed from V and 5 bases from J, the gap between germline ends came to 15 bases. The CDR3 bases are TGCGCCAGCAGCTTCCGGGGGACCCAGGGAGATACGCAGTATTTT. Its protein is CASSFRGTQGDTQYF.

The chain joins TRBV18 to TRBJ2-3; D is uncertain. Germline CDR1 KGHSH, CDR2 LQKENI. V was trimmed by 3 bases and J by 4 bases, leaving 11 bases between them. The CDR3 totals 14 residues. CDR3 nucleotides: TGTGCCAGCTCACCTGTCACAGTCCCAGATACGCAGTATTTT. Its translation: CASSPVTVPDTQYF.

The chain is built from TRBV6-5 and TRBJ2-4, with 7 bases identical to TRBD2. The junction had 6 bases not matched to a gene; V was cut back by 4 bases and J by 3 bases. The CDR3 extends over 15 amino acids. Germline assignment: CDR1 MNHEY and CDR2 SVGAGI. This CDR3 is CASSSQWEGKNIQYF. The CDR3 DNA sequence: TGTGCCAGCAGTTCCCAATGGGAGGGCAAAAACATTCAGTACTTC.